Below are 18 T cell receptor beta chains sequenced from a single sample in a study of T cell responses to AZD1222 COVID-19 vaccine. The data were produced by immunoSEQ multiplex PCR, yet TCRdb's version contains in-frame clones alone and is incomplete. This sample carries about 130,000 clones, over 85% of them seen once, and the ten largest clones take 1.1%. The sequenced sample was peripheral blood, obtained 28 days after the second AZD1222 dose. These receptors originate from an adult who received the AZD1222 COVID-19 vaccine.

This clone was recorded once. The J gene is TRBJ1-2, the V gene TRBV30, with D possibly matching TRBD1 (6 bases). Trimming left V 4 bases short and J 3 bases short, with 12 bases between. CDR1 is GTSNPN and CDR2 is SVGIG in the germline V gene (reference sequence). The CDR3 sequence is 13 residues long. Here the CDR3 DNA reads TGTGCCTGGACAGGGGATACGGACTATGGCTACACCTTC. Amino acid sequence: CAWTGDTDYGYTF.

The V gene is TRBV19, the J gene TRBJ2-3, with 11 bases fitting TRBD2. The length of the CDR3 is 17 residues. The V gene's germline CDR1 is LNHDA and CDR2 SQIVND (reference sequence). V was pared by 5 bases and J by 0 bases, with 7 bases of the junction left unmatched. The CDR3 coding sequence is TGTGCCAGTAGTGTAGGACTAGCGGGTTCTAGCACAGATACGCAGTATTTT. Protein product: CASSVGLAGSSTDTQYF.

The chain links TRBV5-6 to TRBJ1-4, with 8 bases fitting TRBD1. V shed 5 bases, J shed 10 bases, and the junction held 10 bases outside the gene matches. Germline V CDR1 and CDR2: SGHDT, YYEEEE. The length of the CDR3 is 14 residues. Here the CDR3 reads CASSQDRGRGKLFF. CDR3 DNA sequence: TGTGCCAGCAGTCAAGACAGGGGCCGAGGAAAACTGTTTTTT.

The CDR3 is CASSFEGTRTDTQYF. In DNA, the CDR3 is TGTGCCAGCAGTTTCGAGGGGACACGCACAGATACGCAGTATTTT. This chain links TRBV27 with TRBJ2-3, with D perhaps TRBD1 (6 bases). The CDR3 sequence is 15 residues long. Trimming shortened V by 3 bases and J by 1 base, and 11 bases separated the two germline ends. The V gene's germline CDR1 is MNHEY and CDR2 SMNVEV (reference sequence).

CDR3 nucleotides: TGTGCCAGCAGCTTAGCGGGAGGGCGTACTGGGGCCAACGTCCTGACTTTC. Translation: CASSLAGGRTGANVLTF. The chain is built from TRBV5-4 and TRBJ2-6; TRBD2 matches at 10 bases. Trimming cost V 2 bases and J 2 bases; bases outside gene matches: 4. Germline CDR1 SGHNT, CDR2 YYREEE (reference sequence). The CDR3 is 17 amino acids.

The rearrangement links TRBV28 to TRBJ1-2; D possibly corresponds to TRBD1 (6 bases). CDR1 and CDR2 from the germline V gene are MDHEN and SYDVKM. Trimming stripped 6 bases from V and 5 bases from J, with 13 bases between. This CDR3 has 13 amino acids. The CDR3 DNA reads as TGTGCCAGCAGGATACCTACAGGGTATGGCTACACCTTC. Translating it yields CASRIPTGYGYTF.

The chain employs TRBV5-6 and TRBJ2-7, with no clear D. CDR1 SGHDT and CDR2 YYEEEE come from the germline V gene. The V gene lost 0 bases and the J gene lost 3 bases, with 7 bases spanning the gap. This CDR3 region has 13 residues. CDR3 in amino acids: CASSLDPHYEQYF. CDR3 nucleotides: TGTGCCAGCAGCTTGGACCCTCACTACGAGCAGTACTTC.

V usage is TRBV7-8 and J usage is TRBJ1-5, with D maybe TRBD1 (5 bases). Germline lookup yields CDR1 SGHVS and CDR2 FQNEAQ. This CDR3 comprises 12 residues. V was pared by 5 bases and J by 8 bases, with 10 bases between. This CDR3 is CASSRRGEPQHF. CDR3 sequence (DNA): TGTGCCAGCAGCCGGCGGGGGGAGCCCCAGCATTTT.

This chain's CDR3 is CASSHPLAETQYF. CDR3 nucleotide sequence: TGTGCCAGCAGCCACCCACTTGCGGAGACCCAGTACTTC. The chain couples TRBV9 to TRBJ2-5; D gene uncertain. V dropped 4 bases and J dropped 5 bases, with 12 bases sitting between them. In germline, CDR1 is SGDLS, CDR2 YYNGEE. CDR3 length: 13 amino acids.

The chain has TRBV6-6 and TRBJ1-5, with unresolved D. Trimming stripped 2 bases from V and 3 bases from J, with 5 bases between. This CDR3 spans 13 amino acids. In germline, CDR1 is MNHNY, CDR2 SVGAGI (reference sequence). The CDR3 DNA reads TGTGCCAGCAGTTACAAAATCAATCAGCCCCAGCATTTT. As protein: CASSYKINQPQHF.

The chain joins TRBV7-9 to TRBJ2-1; 7 bases align to TRBD2. V was pared by 5 bases and J by 12 bases, with 19 bases of the junction left unmatched. CDR1 and CDR2 (germline): SEHNR, FQNEAQ (reference sequence). This CDR3 region has 16 residues. CDR3 protein: CASSGEGTTPGRVQFF. CDR3 sequence (DNA): TGTGCCAGCAGCGGAGAGGGGACTACCCCCGGCAGGGTGCAGTTCTTC.

This clone was counted a single time. The chain is built from TRBV7-2 and TRBJ1-1; D unclear. Trimming left V 1 base short and J 3 bases short, with 6 bases between. Germline values: CDR1 SGHTA, CDR2 FQGNSA. This CDR3 contains 13 residues. The CDR3 reads CASSLEKYTEAFF. CDR3 coding DNA: TGTGCCAGCAGCTTAGAAAAATACACTGAAGCTTTCTTT. Based on the CDR3 plus reference TRBV7-2 and TRBJ1-1, the full variable domain is GAGVSQSPSNKVTEKGKDVELRCDPISGHTALYWYRQSLGQGLEFLIYFQGNSAPDKSGLPSDRFSAERTGGSVSTLTIQRTQQEDSAVYLCASSLEKYTEAFFGQGTRLTVV.

This clone was detected only once. This sequence joins TRBV11-3 and TRBJ1-4; D is perhaps TRBD1 (5 bases). The ends were cut back, 3 bases at V and 0 bases at J, with 8 bases in the middle. Germline V gene data show CDR1 as SGHNT and CDR2 as YENEEA. The CDR3 runs 15 residues. CDR3 DNA sequence: TGTGCCAGCAGCTTGGGGGATGCAACTAATGAAAAACTGTTTTTT. Its translation is CASSLGDATNEKLFF.

The rearrangement uses TRBV6-6 and TRBJ1-1, with D possibly matching TRBD1 (5 bases). The CDR3 totals 14 residues. V was trimmed by 0 bases and J by 5 bases, leaving 10 bases between them. Germline loops: CDR1 MNHNY, CDR2 SVGAGI (reference sequence). The CDR3 reads CASSYSEGRTEAFF. For the CDR3, the DNA is TGTGCCAGCAGTTACTCGGAGGGGAGGACTGAAGCTTTCTTT.

This rearrangement joins TRBV30 to TRBJ1-6; TRBD1 matches at 7 bases. Germline CDR1 is GTSNPN and CDR2 is SVGIG (reference sequence). The trim removed 1 base at V and 9 bases at J, leaving 9 bases unmatched. The length of the CDR3 is 15 residues. CDR3 protein: CAWSGQQGLISPLHF. CDR3 DNA sequence: TGTGCCTGGAGTGGGCAACAGGGGCTTATTTCACCCCTCCACTTT.

The chain uses TRBV12-5 and TRBJ1-1; D may be TRBD1 (5 bases). V was shortened by 3 bases and J by 2 bases, with 19 bases between the two germline ends. CDR1 and CDR2 (germline): LGHNT, FRNRAP. The CDR3 is made up of 17 amino acids. Here the CDR3 DNA reads TGTGCTAGTGGTTTAGACTTAGCGGCAGGGATTAACACTGAAGCTTTCTTT. Translated: CASGLDLAAGINTEAFF.

The gene calls are TRBV6-2 or TRBV6-3 and TRBJ2-7; D perhaps matches TRBD2 (6 bases). Deletions cut 3 bases from V and 0 bases from J, with 27 bases between. Per germline, CDR1 MNHEY and CDR2 SVGEGT. The CDR3 covers 20 residues. CDR3 region: CASSYRVRDFLLLPSYEQYF. The CDR3 DNA reads as TGTGCCAGCAGTTATCGTGTCCGGGACTTCCTTCTATTACCCTCCTACGAGCAGTACTTC.

The chain carries TRBV19 and TRBJ1-2, with D perhaps matching TRBD1 (5 bases). Deletions cut 3 bases from V and 4 bases from J, with 9 bases between. The germline V gene has CDR1 LNHDA and CDR2 SQIVND (reference sequence). CDR3 length: 13 residues. CDR3 in amino acids: CASSIGDLYGYTF. The DNA for the CDR3 is TGTGCCAGTAGTATCGGGGACCTCTATGGCTACACCTTC.